This T cell receptor beta chain is from a study of cytomegalovirus exposure and HLA in healthy donors (dated by TCRdb to the late 2010s). For context, the study as a whole: In an earlier analysis of 550 to 750 of the donors, 250 to 350 Gb of sequence data and 90 million to 120 million unique TCR beta sequences from roughly 200 million T cells were reported. A later genetic analysis took genome-wide SNP genotypes for about 55% of the 666 donors and used that subset as a discovery cohort. An early release that covered about 640 HLA-typed donors contained approximately 300 gigabases of sequencing data and around 85 million unique TCR sequences. Donor age, sex, ethnicity and CMV serostatus were collected together with the repertoire data. In a later analysis, previously published TCR beta repertoires from 550 to 750 donors were re-analyzed and high-resolution HLA genotyping was added so that TCR occurrence patterns could be studied. To predict cytomegalovirus infection status, the study combined high-throughput TCR immunosequencing, statistical association of individual TCRs with disease status, and machine learning. Typing coverage varied by locus: about 629-640 donors for A, B, C, DRB1 and DQB1; approximately 520 for DQA1; about 590 for DPA1; around 450 for DPB1. An earlier analysis of about 620 of the donors applied high-throughput TCR beta sequencing to assess whether each TCR beta V gene segment acted as functional or pseudogenic. Among under 450 genotyped donors of the cohort, an average of about 240,000 unique TCR beta nucleotide sequences were sequenced per donor, roughly a sixth of them non-productive. The aim of the study was to test whether cataloging public T cell receptors could identify signatures of past pathogen exposure. The genetic ancestry cluster associated with self-reported Caucasian donors included about four fifths of the roughly 400 genotyped donors. Every repertoire in the discovery cohort had been generated on one and the same sequencing platform. The later analysis used no new phenotypic data to find candidate immune exposures, relying instead on TCR beta sequences and their occurrence across donors. Because of strong linkage in the cohort, roughly five DR-DQ haplotypes were treated as single units for association and clustering. Besides the first cohort of approximately 670 subjects, a separate validation cohort made up of 120 different subjects was used. The T cell repertoires of 666 subjects were profiled by immunosequencing and related to cytomegalovirus serostatus. HLA typing covered class I and class II loci at four-digit resolution. Results the study describes overall, beyond this receptor: A further reported finding was that TCR beta sequences accurately predicted the HLA-A and HLA-B alleles for most subjects in the first cohort. In a later analysis, several top co-occurrence clusters were reported to appear linked to parvovirus B19, influenza, CMV and Epstein-Barr virus. The study gave a list of some 150 TCR beta chains associated with cytomegalovirus. According to a later analysis, most CMV-associated TCR beta chains appeared to be HLA-restricted, and the HLA associations seemed to be driven largely by CMV exposure. A few of the identified cytomegalovirus-associated TCR beta chains were confirmed in vitro to be specific for cytomegalovirus antigens. In a later analysis, HLA-associated TCR beta chains showed more clonal expansion and lower generation probabilities than non-associated chains that were equally common. Some IMGT-functional V segments, including TRBV6-2 and TRBV6-3, could not be told apart with the 87-base-pair reads, so those segments were excluded. HLA typing was unavailable for some donors at each locus, so association tests used only the typed subset. A cluster of highly shared sequence variants was judged likely to represent a technical artifact of the sequencing pipeline. It was suggested by the authors that the approach could potentially be generalized to other disease states and immunological phenotypes. A later analysis found that TCR association rates varied across HLA loci, with DRB1 alleles showing the most associated TCRs and HLA-C alleles the fewest. In this cohort, only TCR beta chains were sequenced, and detectable features were limited by the absence of alpha or paired-chain data. A later analysis associated about 18,000 TCR beta sequences with specific HLA alleles at a false discovery rate of 0.05. Linkage disequilibrium might explain the correlated functional status among segregating V segments, but an unknown experimental factor could not be excluded. Broadly in line with IMGT annotations, most TCR beta V segments showed up in productive rearrangements about 87% or about 30% of the time in an earlier analysis of around 600 of the donors. The only immune exposure information available for the cohort was CMV serostatus. Over 15 rarely observed V segments, including chromosome 9 orphons, were excluded from the earlier analysis of several hundred of the donors because counts were too low. A later genetic analysis associated a missense DCLRE1C variant with V-gene and J-gene trimming of TCR beta chains, and an independent cohort replicated the association. Presence/absence analyses assumed roughly uniform sequencing depth across donors, an assumption that may not hold. While some public TCRs were present in many individuals, most TCR sequences turned up only very rarely across donors. Compared with the roughly 710-donor mean, donors in an Asian-associated ancestry cluster had fewer N-insertions in productive TCRs, according to a later genetic analysis. When HLA alleles, especially DR and DQ, strongly co-occurred, attributing TCR associations to individual alleles was difficult. The classifier was reported to diagnose cytomegalovirus status with high specificity and sensitivity in both the original cohort and the validation cohort.

The cohort was made up of roughly 670 healthy bone marrow donors. All cohort members were sampled while nominally healthy, although unrecorded immune exposures were likely present. The donor tested CMV seronegative and was one of the 352 seronegative cohort members. A peripheral blood sample was collected from each donor, and TCR beta sequencing was performed on peripheral blood mononuclear cells. The Qiagen DNeasy Blood Extraction Kit was used to extract genomic DNA from the blood cell samples. Library prep was done by the immunoSEQ multiplex PCR assay. For the multiplex PCR, a mixture combining 60 forward primers for TCR Vbeta segments and 13 reverse primers for TCR Jbeta segments was used. A multiplex PCR assay on genomic DNA amplified the CDR3 region of rearranged TCR beta genes. The Illumina HiSeq System was used to sequence the amplified TCR beta libraries as 87-base-pair reads. Per the source publication's procedure: A later analysis tallied some 79 million unique TCR beta chains across the 610 or so repertoires, and approximately 12 million of those chains were shared by two or more donors. Raw reads were error-corrected and collapsed into unique sequences by a nearest-neighbor algorithm in which closely related sequences were merged to remove PCR and sequencing errors. To assign V, D and J gene segments, CDR3 sequences were aligned to IMGT reference sequences. For a sequence to be retained, a match of at least six nucleotides to both a V gene segment and a J gene segment was required. A rearrangement counted as productive if the CDR3 had no stop codons and remained in frame with V and J, and every other rearrangement counted as non-productive. Following IMGT convention, CDR3 was defined as the stretch from the second conserved V-encoded cysteine to the conserved J-encoded phenylalanine. Sequences without an unambiguous match to a single V gene segment were excluded from the earlier analysis of 450 to 650 of the donors. In an earlier analysis of approximately 590 of the donors, a V segment was called functional when productive rearrangements were above 56.7%, and segregating when the standard deviation between donors exceeded 5%. A statistical classification framework was built for diagnosing cytomegalovirus status from the catalog of TCR beta chain sequences. In a later analysis, TCR nucleotide sequences were compared against IMGT/GENE-DB human TR gene sequences so that V and J genes could be assigned. Using the TCRdist pipeline, a later analysis assigned CDR3 sequences along with most-parsimonious VDJ recombination scenarios. A later analysis defined each TCR beta chain by its CDR3 amino acid sequence plus V-gene family, and excluded reads lacking a unique V-gene family. In a later analysis, nearly 600 highly shared, low-generation-probability nucleotide sequences were removed to address suspected cross-contamination and a sequencing artifact. In a later analysis, a clonal expansion index for each public chain was calculated from normalized within-repertoire ranks of inferred template counts. Generation probabilities in a later analysis came from a VDJ recombination model fitted to out-of-frame rearrangements, and those results were checked against IGoR. In a later analysis, TCR-TCR, TCR-HLA and TCR-CMV co-occurrence was scored with hypergeometric tests, and a repertoire-size bias correction was applied to TCR pairs. A later analysis estimated false discovery rates by permuting HLA or CMV assignments 20 times. A later analysis grouped co-occurring TCRs with DBSCAN, adding TCRdist sequence similarity when clustering within HLA-allele-positive subsets. For co-occurrence clustering, repertoires with fewer than 30,000 or more than 120,000 public chains were excluded, along with a handful of repertoires with anomalous nucleotide sharing. The table comes from immuneACCESS by way of TCRdb, which keeps in-frame sequences with V and J called. Part of the clones is missing from these tables; in studies checked, under half for an unresolved V gene and the rest for unknown reasons. V, J and clone size derive from that table, while D and trimming were established from the DNA sequence. This sample is represented by roughly 180,000 clones; 82% of them were singletons. Together, the top ten hold about 1.5% of the sample.

From cysteine to phenylalanine, the CDR3 is 15 amino acids long. Only CDR3 DNA is held: 45 bases, read in frame from base 1. From V the trimming removes 5 bases and from J it removes 4 bases, while the gene matches leave 5 bases of the junction unaccounted for. CDR1 and CDR2, looked up from the germline V gene, are MRHNA and SNTAGT. Remarks on this clone: The specificity of this receptor is unknown. Per-base quality was not reported, and no clone a single base away is much larger than it.

The clonotype was recovered from a man aged 35-49 years in good health and CMV-seronegative. The sample consisted of PBMCs. In this chain, TRBV6-4 is recombined with TRBJ2-1, and 10 bases in between align with TRBD2. CDR3 region: CASSLAGGPYNEQFF. The nucleotides are TGTGCCAGCAGTTTAGCGGGAGGTCCTTACAATGAGCAGTTCTTC.